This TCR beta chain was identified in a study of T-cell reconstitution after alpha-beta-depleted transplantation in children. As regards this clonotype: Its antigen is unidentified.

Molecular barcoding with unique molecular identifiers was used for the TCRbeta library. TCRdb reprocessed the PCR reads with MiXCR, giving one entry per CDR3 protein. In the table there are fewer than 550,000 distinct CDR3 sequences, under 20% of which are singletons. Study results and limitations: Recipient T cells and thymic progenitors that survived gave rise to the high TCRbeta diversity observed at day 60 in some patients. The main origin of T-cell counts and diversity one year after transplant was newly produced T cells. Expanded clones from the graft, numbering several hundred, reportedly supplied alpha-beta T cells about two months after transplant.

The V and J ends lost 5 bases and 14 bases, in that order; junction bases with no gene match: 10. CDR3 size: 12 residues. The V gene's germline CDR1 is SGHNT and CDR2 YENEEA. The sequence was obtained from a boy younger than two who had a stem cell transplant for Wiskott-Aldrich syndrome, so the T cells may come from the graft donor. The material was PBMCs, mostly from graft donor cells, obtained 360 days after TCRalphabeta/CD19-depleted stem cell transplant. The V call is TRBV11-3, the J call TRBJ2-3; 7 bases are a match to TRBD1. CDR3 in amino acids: CASSAGQEVWYF. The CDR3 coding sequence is TGTGCCAGCAGCGCAGGACAGGAGGTCTGGTATTTT.